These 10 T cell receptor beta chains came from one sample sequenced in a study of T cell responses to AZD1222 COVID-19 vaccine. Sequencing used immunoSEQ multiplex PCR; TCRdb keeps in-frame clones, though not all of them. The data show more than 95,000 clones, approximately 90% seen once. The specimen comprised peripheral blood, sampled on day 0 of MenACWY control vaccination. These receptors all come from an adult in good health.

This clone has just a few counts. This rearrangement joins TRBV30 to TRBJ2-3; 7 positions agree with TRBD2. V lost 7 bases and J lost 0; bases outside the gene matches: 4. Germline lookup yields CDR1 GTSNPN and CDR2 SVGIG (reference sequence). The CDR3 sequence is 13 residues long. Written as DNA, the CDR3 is TGTGCCTTAGAGCGGGACAGCACAGATACGCAGTATTTT. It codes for CALERDSTDTQYF.

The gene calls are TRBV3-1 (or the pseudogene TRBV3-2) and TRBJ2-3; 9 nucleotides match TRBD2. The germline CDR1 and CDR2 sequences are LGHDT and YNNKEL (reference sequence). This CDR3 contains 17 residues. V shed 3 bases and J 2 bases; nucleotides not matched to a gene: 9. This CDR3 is CASSHLLTSGHTDTQYF. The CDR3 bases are TGTGCCAGCAGCCATCTCCTTACTAGCGGGCACACAGATACGCAGTATTTT.

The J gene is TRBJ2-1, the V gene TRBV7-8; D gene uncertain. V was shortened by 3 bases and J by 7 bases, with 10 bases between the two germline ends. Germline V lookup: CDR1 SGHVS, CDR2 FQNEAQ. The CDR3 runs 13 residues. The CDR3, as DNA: TGTGCCAGCAGCTTGTTTGGAGAAAATGAGCAGTTCTTC. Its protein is CASSLFGENEQFF.

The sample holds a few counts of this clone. DNA for the CDR3: TGTGCCAGCAGCTTGCCACTAGCGGGAGGCGGCGGGGAGCTGTTTTTT. Amino acid sequence: CASSLPLAGGGGELFF. The rearrangement uses TRBV5-4 and TRBJ2-2; 12 bases match TRBD2. CDR3 length: 16 residues. Trimming cost V 1 base and J 7 bases; bases outside gene matches: 5. CDR1 SGHNT and CDR2 YYREEE come from the germline V gene (reference sequence). Based on the CDR3 plus reference TRBV5-4 and TRBJ2-2, the full variable domain is ETGVTQSPTHLIKTRGQQVTLRCSSQSGHNTVSWYQQALGQGPQFIFQYYREEENGRGNFPPRFSGLQFPNYSSELNVNALELDDSALYLCASSLPLAGGGGELFFGEGSRLTVL.

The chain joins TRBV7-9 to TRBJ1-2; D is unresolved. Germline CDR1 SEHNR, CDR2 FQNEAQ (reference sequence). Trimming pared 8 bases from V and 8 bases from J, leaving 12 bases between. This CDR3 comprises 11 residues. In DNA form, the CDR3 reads TGTGCCAGCCGTAAGGACCGGGGCTACACCTTC. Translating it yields CASRKDRGYTF.

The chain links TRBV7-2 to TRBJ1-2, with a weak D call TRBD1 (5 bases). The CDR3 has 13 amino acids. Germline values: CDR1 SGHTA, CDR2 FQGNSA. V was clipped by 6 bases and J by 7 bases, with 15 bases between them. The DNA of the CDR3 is TGTGCCAGCAGGCAGGACGGGGGTCGTGGCTACACCTTC. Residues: CASRQDGGRGYTF.

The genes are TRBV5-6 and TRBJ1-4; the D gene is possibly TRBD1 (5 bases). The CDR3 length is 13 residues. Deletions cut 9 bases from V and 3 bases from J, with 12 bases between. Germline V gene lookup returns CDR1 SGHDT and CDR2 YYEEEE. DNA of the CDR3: TGTGCCACACAGGTTTGGTCTAATGAAAAACTGTTTTTT. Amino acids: CATQVWSNEKLFF.

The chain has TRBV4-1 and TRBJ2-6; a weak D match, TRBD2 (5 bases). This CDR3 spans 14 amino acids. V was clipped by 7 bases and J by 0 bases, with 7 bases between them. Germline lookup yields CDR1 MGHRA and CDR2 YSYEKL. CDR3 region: CASTGNSGANVLTF. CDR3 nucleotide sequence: TGCGCCAGCACGGGGAACTCTGGGGCCAACGTCCTGACTTTC.

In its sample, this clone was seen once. The CDR3 coding sequence is TGTGCCATCAGTGAGTCAGGGGCTCGGTATGGCTACACCTTC. This translates into CAISESGARYGYTF. The rearrangement uses TRBV10-3 and TRBJ1-2; TRBD1 might be the D (5 bases). V was pared by 0 bases and J by 5 bases, with 10 bases between. CDR3 length: 14 amino acids. CDR1 and CDR2 from the germline V gene are ENHRY and SYGVKD.

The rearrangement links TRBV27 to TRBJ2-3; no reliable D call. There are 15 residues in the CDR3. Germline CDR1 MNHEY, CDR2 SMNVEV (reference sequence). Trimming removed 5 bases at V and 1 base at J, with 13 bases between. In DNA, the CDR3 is TGTGCCAGCAGTCTCGGTTACTACCGCACAGATACGCAGTATTTT. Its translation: CASSLGYYRTDTQYF.